These T cell receptor beta chains were read from a single sample in a study of blood T cell repertoires in COVID-19. TCRdb keeps only in-frame clones here, not all; method: immunoSEQ multiplex PCR. The table shows some 130,000 clones, with more than 60% occurring only once. Material for sequencing was peripheral blood. The origin of the receptors is a woman between 65 and 79 years old with acute or convalescent COVID-19. CDR3s include the opening cysteine and the closing phenylalanine or tryptophan. The order of the fields is J gene, clone size, CDR3 length, V gene, D gene, CDR3 protein, CDR3 DNA. A D gene is named only where the DNA matches it firmly. Only part of the rows carry a size: once, few, many, or a class if the clone is expanded.

TRBJ2-5 | . | 14 | TRBV7-2 | TRBD1 | CASSLQGGAETQYF | TGTGCCAGCAGCTTACAAGGGGGCGCAGAGACCCAGTACTTC
TRBJ2-1 | . | 16 | TRBV4-3 | . | CASSPRGGAGGNEQFF | TGCGCCAGCAGCCCTAGAGGGGGCGCGGGGGGTAATGAGCAGTTCTTC
TRBJ2-1 | . | 13 | TRBV19 | . | CASSPRGDNEQFF | TGTGCCAGTAGCCCACGCGGGGACAATGAGCAGTTCTTC
TRBJ1-6 | few | 16 | TRBV7-8 | . | CASSLASGQYNSPLHF | TGTGCCAGCAGCTTAGCGTCTGGACAGTACAATTCACCCCTCCACTTT
TRBJ2-7 | few | 18 | TRBV23-1 | . | CASSQSFRRRVETYEQYF | TGCGCCAGCAGTCAATCGTTTCGCCGGAGAGTAGAAACCTACGAGCAGTACTTC
TRBJ1-1 | once | 13 | TRBV29-1 | TRBD1 | CSVEGQGPAEAFF | TGCAGCGTTGAAGGACAGGGGCCCGCTGAAGCTTTCTTT
TRBJ2-1 | . | 13 | TRBV10-1 | . | CASSESGAPQQFF | TGCGCCAGCAGTGAGTCGGGAGCCCCCCAGCAGTTCTTC
TRBJ1-4 | . | 17 | TRBV6-1 | TRBD1 | CASSETQGGIKGEKLFF | TGTGCCAGCAGTGAGACCCAGGGGGGCATAAAGGGCGAAAAACTGTTTTTT
TRBJ2-7 | . | 15 | TRBV27 | TRBD2 | CASSLGSGASYEQYF | TGTGCCAGCAGTTTAGGGAGCGGGGCCAGCTACGAGCAGTACTTC
TRBJ1-1 | . | 12 | TRBV30 | . | CAWSISGPPAFF | TGTGCCTGGAGTATTTCAGGTCCCCCGGCTTTCTTT
TRBJ2-6 | . | 15 | TRBV28 | . | CASSLVGAGANVLTF | TGTGCCAGCAGTTTAGTAGGGGCTGGGGCCAACGTCCTGACTTTC
TRBJ1-6 | . | 19 | TRBV28 | TRBD1 | CASSLVTGTGGLSRSPLHF | TGTGCCAGCAGTTTAGTAACCGGGACAGGGGGTTTAAGTCGGTCACCCCTCCACTTT
TRBJ1-3 | . | 15 | TRBV2 | . | CASSEAASNRNTIYF | TGTGCCAGCTCAGAGGCAGCTAGCAACCGAAACACCATATATTTT
TRBJ1-2 | few | 14 | TRBV30 | . | CAWSFPGQIYGYTF | TGTGCCTGGAGTTTTCCGGGACAAATTTATGGCTACACCTTC
TRBJ2-1 | . | 15 | TRBV6-6 | . | CASSLAGSSYNEQFF | TGTGCCAGCAGCCTAGCAGGCAGTAGCTACAATGAGCAGTTCTTC
TRBJ2-5 | few | 15 | TRBV10-2 | TRBD2 | CASSGPSGGGETQYF | TGCGCCAGCAGTGGGCCTAGCGGGGGAGGGGAGACCCAGTACTTC
TRBJ2-3 | . | 16 | TRBV5-1 | TRBD2 | CASSRTSGGSTDTQYF | TGCGCCAGCAGCAGGACTAGCGGGGGTAGCACAGATACGCAGTATTTT
TRBJ2-5 | . | 14 | TRBV30 | . | CAWSVISGSETQYF | TGTGCCTGGAGTGTAATATCGGGGTCCGAGACCCAGTACTTC
TRBJ1-2 | . | 17 | TRBV10-3 | . | CAISGHISQGFHHGYTF | TGTGCCATCAGCGGTCACATTTCACAGGGATTTCACCATGGCTACACCTTC
TRBJ1-5 | . | 17 | TRBV7-6 | TRBD1 | CASSSLGQGVSNQPQHF | TGTGCCAGCAGCTCGCTTGGACAGGGGGTTAGCAATCAGCCCCAGCATTTT
TRBJ1-2 | few | 17 | TRBV7-2 | . | CASSVIPREVRGHGYTF | TGTGCCAGCAGCGTTATCCCTCGGGAGGTTCGGGGGCATGGCTACACCTTC
TRBJ2-2 | . | 16 | TRBV6-5 | . | CASSYSGPGVTGELFF | TGTGCCAGCAGTTACTCTGGCCCGGGGGTCACCGGGGAGCTGTTTTTT
TRBJ1-3 | . | 17 | TRBV6-1 | . | CASSEAQTGRSGNTIYF | TGTGCCAGCAGTGAAGCCCAAACAGGCCGCTCTGGAAACACCATATATTTT
TRBJ1-1 | few | 14 | TRBV2 | . | CASSEFQMNTEAFF | TGTGCCAGCAGTGAATTTCAGATGAACACTGAAGCTTTCTTT
TRBJ2-4 | . | 15 | TRBV28 | . | CASSFLLDDKNIQYF | TGTGCCAGCAGTTTCCTTCTAGATGACAAAAACATTCAGTACTTC
TRBJ2-7 | . | 12 | TRBV6-2/TRBV6-3 | . | CASSYSTYEQYF | TGTGCCAGCAGTTACTCCACCTACGAGCAGTACTTC
TRBJ1-1 | . | 13 | TRBV9 | . | CASSVTGSTEAFF | TGTGCCAGCAGCGTAACAGGGTCCACTGAAGCTTTCTTT
TRBJ1-3 | . | 15 | TRBV6-5 | . | CASSSTGFSGNTIYF | TGTGCCAGCAGTTCGACAGGATTCTCTGGAAACACCATATATTTT
TRBJ1-3 | . | 14 | TRBV7-8 | . | CASSVQGWGNTIYF | TGTGCCAGCAGCGTACAGGGCTGGGGAAACACCATATATTTT
TRBJ1-2 | . | 14 | TRBV10-3 | . | CAISAAGRNYGYTF | TGTGCCATCAGTGCGGCAGGGAGGAACTATGGCTACACCTTC
TRBJ2-3 | . | 13 | TRBV27 | . | CASRQTFTDTQYF | TGTGCCAGCAGGCAAACTTTCACAGATACGCAGTATTTT
TRBJ2-1 | . | 15 | TRBV12-5 | TRBD2 | CASGLSAGAYNEQFF | TGTGCTAGTGGTTTGTCGGCGGGAGCATACAATGAGCAGTTCTTC
TRBJ2-3 | . | 14 | TRBV10-1 | TRBD1 | CASSERGPTDTQYF | TGCGCCAGCAGTGAAAGGGGGCCGACAGATACGCAGTATTTT
TRBJ2-2 | . | 17 | TRBV5-1 | TRBD2 | CASSLGTSGRRTGELFF | TGCGCCAGCAGCTTGGGGACTAGCGGGAGAAGGACCGGGGAGCTGTTTTTT
TRBJ2-1 | . | 14 | TRBV7-9 | . | CASSPSGSYNEQFF | TGTGCCAGCAGCCCATCGGGGTCCTACAATGAGCAGTTCTTC
TRBJ2-5 | . | 15 | TRBV5-4 | TRBD2 | CASSQKASGVETQYF | TGTGCCAGCTCTCAGAAGGCTAGCGGGGTGGAGACCCAGTACTTC
TRBJ1-1 | few | 13 | TRBV12-3/TRBV12-4 | TRBD1 | CASSPGQGKEAFF | TGTGCCAGCAGTCCTGGACAGGGGAAAGAAGCTTTCTTT
TRBJ2-1 | few | 16 | TRBV24-1 | TRBD2 | CATSDLTSGWGNEQFF | TGTGCCACCAGTGATCTAACTAGCGGATGGGGGAATGAGCAGTTCTTC
TRBJ2-1 | once | 15 | TRBV6-1 | TRBD2 | CASSEPSRLAGDQFF | TGTGCCAGCAGTGAACCCTCCCGACTAGCGGGAGATCAGTTCTTC
TRBJ2-5 | . | 16 | TRBV9 | TRBD2 | CASSVGTSVGKETQYF | TGTGCCAGCAGCGTAGGGACTAGCGTAGGGAAAGAGACCCAGTACTTC
TRBJ1-2 | . | 17 | TRBV6-2/TRBV6-3 | TRBD1 | CASSYLVKGAANYGYTF | TGTGCCAGCAGTTACCTGGTCAAGGGGGCAGCTAACTATGGCTACACCTTC
TRBJ1-1 | . | 15 | TRBV7-6 | TRBD1 | CASSVAATGATEAFF | TGTGCCAGCAGCGTGGCGGCGACAGGGGCAACTGAAGCTTTCTTT